This is a list of T cell receptor beta chains from one sample in a study of shared clonotypes between healthy human individuals. Profiled with immunoSEQ multiplex PCR; TCRdb holds only in-frame clones, not every one. The table records 2,500,000 or so clones, 85% to 95% of them present only once. What was sequenced was naive CD4+ T cells from PBMCs. The source of these receptors is a young man in good health. Some clones in this sample may be carry-over from other donors' samples. CDR3s include the opening cysteine and the closing phenylalanine or tryptophan. Each record gives: J gene, D gene, clone size, V gene, CDR3 DNA, CDR3 protein. The D gene is left open where the match is weak. Expanded clones get a size class; other rows say once, few or many, or leave the size out.

J gene: TRBJ2-5
D gene: TRBD1
clone size: .
V gene: TRBV29-1
CDR3 DNA: TGCAGCGTTAGACAGGGGGAAGAGACCCAGTACTTC
CDR3 protein: CSVRQGEETQYF

J gene: TRBJ1-1
D gene: TRBD1
clone size: few
V gene: TRBV18
CDR3 DNA: TGTGCCAGCTCACTGATAGGACAGGGGGAAACTGAAGCTTTCTTT
CDR3 protein: CASSLIGQGETEAFF

J gene: TRBJ2-3
D gene: TRBD1
clone size: .
V gene: TRBV5-1
CDR3 DNA: TGCGCCAGCAGCTCCATCGGACAGGTTCGCACAGATACGCAGTATTTT
CDR3 protein: CASSSIGQVRTDTQYF

J gene: TRBJ2-2
D gene: .
clone size: .
V gene: TRBV2
CDR3 DNA: TGTGCCAGCAGTGTCGAAGGAGGGGGCGCGGCCGGGGAGCTGTTTTTT
CDR3 protein: CASSVEGGGAAGELFF

J gene: TRBJ2-1
D gene: .
clone size: .
V gene: TRBV28
CDR3 DNA: TGTGCCAGCAGCCCGGAGAGTGGGCAGTTCTTC
CDR3 protein: CASSPESGQFF

J gene: TRBJ2-3
D gene: .
clone size: .
V gene: TRBV11-1
CDR3 DNA: TGTGCCAGCAGCGATACCAGCGGCACAGATACGCAGTATTTT
CDR3 protein: CASSDTSGTDTQYF

J gene: TRBJ2-3
D gene: TRBD2
clone size: .
V gene: TRBV5-4
CDR3 DNA: TGTGCCAGCACCCCATCGGGGGGAGTAAGAGATACGCAGTATTTT
CDR3 protein: CASTPSGGVRDTQYF

J gene: TRBJ2-5
D gene: TRBD1
clone size: .
V gene: TRBV19
CDR3 DNA: TGTGCCAGTAGTCCAAGGGGACAGGGGTCTCAAGAGACCCAGTACTTC
CDR3 protein: CASSPRGQGSQETQYF

J gene: TRBJ2-1
D gene: TRBD2
clone size: once
V gene: TRBV14
CDR3 DNA: TGTGCCAGCAGCCCCCAGGCTCCGGGACTAACCAACAATGAGCAGTTCTTC
CDR3 protein: CASSPQAPGLTNNEQFF

J gene: TRBJ1-2
D gene: .
clone size: .
V gene: TRBV28
CDR3 DNA: TGTGCCAGCAGCATAGGAGGAGCTAACTATGGCTACACCTTC
CDR3 protein: CASSIGGANYGYTF

J gene: TRBJ1-1
D gene: .
clone size: once
V gene: TRBV2
CDR3 DNA: TGTGCCAGCAGGGAGGGGTGGATCGCTGAAGCTTTCTTT
CDR3 protein: CASREGWIAEAFF

J gene: TRBJ1-3
D gene: TRBD1
clone size: .
V gene: TRBV5-1
CDR3 DNA: TGCGCCAGCAGCTTGGGGGCTACAGGGGTGATCTCTGGAAACACCATATATTTT
CDR3 protein: CASSLGATGVISGNTIYF

J gene: TRBJ2-7
D gene: TRBD2
clone size: .
V gene: TRBV28
CDR3 DNA: TGTGCCAGCAGGAAGGGACTAGCGGGGACCCATTGGGAGCAGTACTTC
CDR3 protein: CASRKGLAGTHWEQYF

J gene: TRBJ2-7
D gene: TRBD1
clone size: .
V gene: TRBV6-5
CDR3 DNA: TGTGCCAGCAGACGACAGGGCGCCTACGAGCAGTACTTC
CDR3 protein: CASRRQGAYEQYF

J gene: TRBJ1-5
D gene: .
clone size: .
V gene: TRBV5-1
CDR3 DNA: TGCGCCAGCAGCTTGATTGACAGTTCAAGTCAGCCCCAGCATTTT
CDR3 protein: CASSLIDSSSQPQHF

J gene: TRBJ1-5
D gene: .
clone size: once
V gene: TRBV28
CDR3 DNA: TGTGCCAGCAGTTTAGGTCGTCAGCCCCAGCATTTT
CDR3 protein: CASSLGRQPQHF

J gene: TRBJ1-5
D gene: .
clone size: .
V gene: TRBV29-1
CDR3 DNA: TGCAGCGTTGTTTGGGGTATGAGCAATCAGCCCCAGCATTTT
CDR3 protein: CSVVWGMSNQPQHF

J gene: TRBJ1-4
D gene: .
clone size: .
V gene: TRBV19
CDR3 DNA: TGTGCCAGTACCCCGACAGCAACTAATGAAAAACTGTTTTTT
CDR3 protein: CASTPTATNEKLFF

J gene: TRBJ2-7
D gene: TRBD2
clone size: .
V gene: TRBV7-2
CDR3 DNA: TGTGCCAGCAGCTCACGTCCAACATCGCCTAGCGGGACCGCCTACGAGCAGTACTTC
CDR3 protein: CASSSRPTSPSGTAYEQYF

J gene: TRBJ2-5
D gene: TRBD2
clone size: .
V gene: TRBV2
CDR3 DNA: TGTGCCACGGGGGGGGACCAAGAGACCCAGTACTTC
CDR3 protein: CATGGDQETQYF

J gene: TRBJ2-2
D gene: .
clone size: .
V gene: TRBV5-6
CDR3 DNA: TGTGCCAGCAGCCAACTCAGGTTCTGGGGGAGCACCGGGGAGCTGTTTTTT
CDR3 protein: CASSQLRFWGSTGELFF

J gene: TRBJ1-2
D gene: TRBD1
clone size: .
V gene: TRBV10-3
CDR3 DNA: TGTGCCATCAGTGAGTCTCGACAGGGAGGTGGCTACACCTTC
CDR3 protein: CAISESRQGGGYTF

J gene: TRBJ1-4
D gene: .
clone size: once
V gene: TRBV7-9
CDR3 DNA: TGTGCCAGCAGCTTAGCCGGACGTGATGAAAAACTGTTTTTT
CDR3 protein: CASSLAGRDEKLFF

J gene: TRBJ1-1
D gene: .
clone size: .
V gene: TRBV6-1
CDR3 DNA: TGTGCCAGCAGTCTAACGGGCCTAAACACTGAAGCTTTCTTT
CDR3 protein: CASSLTGLNTEAFF

J gene: TRBJ1-1
D gene: .
clone size: .
V gene: TRBV19
CDR3 DNA: TGTGCCAGTATCCCCGGCGCCAGGGGAGGGACTGAAGCTTTCTTT
CDR3 protein: CASIPGARGGTEAFF

J gene: TRBJ2-7
D gene: TRBD2
clone size: once
V gene: TRBV28
CDR3 DNA: TGTGCCAGCAGCGCGAGGGAGGGCTCCTACGAGCAGTACTTC
CDR3 protein: CASSAREGSYEQYF

J gene: TRBJ2-5
D gene: .
clone size: once
V gene: TRBV28
CDR3 DNA: TGTGCCAGCAGTTTGAGTGCGACCCAGTACTTC
CDR3 protein: CASSLSATQYF

J gene: TRBJ1-5
D gene: .
clone size: .
V gene: TRBV4-1
CDR3 DNA: TGCGCCAGCAGCCTCCGTCCGGGGGCTTTGTCAAATCAGCCCCAGCATTTT
CDR3 protein: CASSLRPGALSNQPQHF

J gene: TRBJ2-2
D gene: .
clone size: .
V gene: TRBV28
CDR3 DNA: TGTGCCAGTTGGGACTTCACCGGGGAGCTGTTTTTT
CDR3 protein: CASWDFTGELFF

J gene: TRBJ2-7
D gene: .
clone size: .
V gene: TRBV7-8
CDR3 DNA: TGTGCCAGCAGCTTATTGGTCGGGGGGCCATTCTACGAGCAGTACTTC
CDR3 protein: CASSLLVGGPFYEQYF

J gene: TRBJ1-2
D gene: .
clone size: .
V gene: TRBV4-2
CDR3 DNA: TGTGCCAGCAGCCAAGATGGGGGTGGGGCGGGACCCTATGGCTACACCTTC
CDR3 protein: CASSQDGGGAGPYGYTF

J gene: TRBJ2-5
D gene: .
clone size: .
V gene: TRBV5-1
CDR3 DNA: TGCGCCAGCAGCTTCGACTACCGGTACCAAGAGACCCAGTACTTC
CDR3 protein: CASSFDYRYQETQYF

J gene: TRBJ1-4
D gene: .
clone size: .
V gene: TRBV4-2
CDR3 DNA: TGTGCCAGCTCCCTAAGACGGGATCGCGATGAAAAACTGTTTTTT
CDR3 protein: CASSLRRDRDEKLFF

J gene: TRBJ2-7
D gene: TRBD2
clone size: .
V gene: TRBV5-4
CDR3 DNA: TGTGCCAGCAGCTCGAGACTAGCGGGAGGGGAGGGGCAGTACTTC
CDR3 protein: CASSSRLAGGEGQYF

J gene: TRBJ1-5
D gene: .
clone size: once
V gene: TRBV7-2
CDR3 DNA: TGTGCCAGCAGTTCGACGTATAGCAATCAGCCCCAGCATTTT
CDR3 protein: CASSSTYSNQPQHF

J gene: TRBJ2-2
D gene: .
clone size: .
V gene: TRBV28
CDR3 DNA: TGTGCCAGCAGTCCCCGGAACACCGGGGAGCTGTTTTTT
CDR3 protein: CASSPRNTGELFF

J gene: TRBJ1-5
D gene: TRBD1
clone size: .
V gene: TRBV30
CDR3 DNA: TGTGCCTGGGGGGGACAGGGGGCTTTAGGGAATCAGCCCCAGCATTTT
CDR3 protein: CAWGGQGALGNQPQHF

J gene: TRBJ1-2
D gene: TRBD1
clone size: .
V gene: TRBV6-1
CDR3 DNA: TGTGCCAGCAGGGAGACAGGGCGGGACTATGGCTACACCTTC
CDR3 protein: CASRETGRDYGYTF

J gene: TRBJ2-6
D gene: .
clone size: .
V gene: TRBV10-3
CDR3 DNA: TGTGCCATCAGGCAGGGCTCTGGGGCCAACGTCCTGACTTTC
CDR3 protein: CAIRQGSGANVLTF

J gene: TRBJ1-2
D gene: TRBD1
clone size: .
V gene: TRBV5-6
CDR3 DNA: TGTGCCAGCAGCCTTAGACAGGGCCCGTCTTTTCGCTATGGCTACACCTTC
CDR3 protein: CASSLRQGPSFRYGYTF

J gene: TRBJ2-5
D gene: .
clone size: once
V gene: TRBV28
CDR3 DNA: TGTGCCAGCAGCCCGTGGTCCCAAGAGACCCAGTACTTC
CDR3 protein: CASSPWSQETQYF

J gene: TRBJ2-6
D gene: TRBD1
clone size: .
V gene: TRBV19
CDR3 DNA: TGTGCCAGTAGTATAGGGCAGGGGGCTGGGGCCAACGTCCTGACTTTC
CDR3 protein: CASSIGQGAGANVLTF

J gene: TRBJ2-7
D gene: .
clone size: .
V gene: TRBV10-3
CDR3 DNA: TGTGCCATCACCCCGGGGGCGTTCTACGAGCAGTACTTC
CDR3 protein: CAITPGAFYEQYF

J gene: TRBJ2-2
D gene: .
clone size: .
V gene: TRBV7-9
CDR3 DNA: TGTGCCAGCATCCGTGGAGGGACCACCGGGGAGCTGTTTTTT
CDR3 protein: CASIRGGTTGELFF

J gene: TRBJ1-1
D gene: .
clone size: .
V gene: TRBV6-1
CDR3 DNA: TGTGCCAGCAGTGACACCCCCGGTCAGAAAGCTTTCTTT
CDR3 protein: CASSDTPGQKAFF

J gene: TRBJ1-1
D gene: .
clone size: .
V gene: TRBV30
CDR3 DNA: TGTGCCTGGATTCCGAGAGGACGGGGGGAAGGAAACACTGAAGCTTTCTTT
CDR3 protein: CAWIPRGRGEGNTEAFF

J gene: TRBJ2-1
D gene: .
clone size: .
V gene: TRBV18
CDR3 DNA: TGTGCCAGCTCACCACGGGGGATTTACAATGAGCAGTTCTTC
CDR3 protein: CASSPRGIYNEQFF

J gene: TRBJ2-1
D gene: .
clone size: .
V gene: TRBV6-1
CDR3 DNA: TGTGCCAGCAGCTCCATCACAGCTAGCCGGGAGCAGTTCTTC
CDR3 protein: CASSSITASREQFF

J gene: TRBJ2-7
D gene: .
clone size: .
V gene: TRBV7-3
CDR3 DNA: TGTGCCAGCAGCTTAGACGGGCCGAACTACGAGCAGTACTTC
CDR3 protein: CASSLDGPNYEQYF

J gene: TRBJ2-3
D gene: TRBD1
clone size: .
V gene: TRBV7-2
CDR3 DNA: TGTGCCAGCAGCTTATTTACAGGGGCGCGAGGAGATACGCAGTATTTT
CDR3 protein: CASSLFTGARGDTQYF

J gene: TRBJ1-3
D gene: .
clone size: few
V gene: TRBV2
CDR3 DNA: TGTGCCAGCTCTAGGGGAGACCTTTACGCAAACACCATATATTTT
CDR3 protein: CASSRGDLYANTIYF